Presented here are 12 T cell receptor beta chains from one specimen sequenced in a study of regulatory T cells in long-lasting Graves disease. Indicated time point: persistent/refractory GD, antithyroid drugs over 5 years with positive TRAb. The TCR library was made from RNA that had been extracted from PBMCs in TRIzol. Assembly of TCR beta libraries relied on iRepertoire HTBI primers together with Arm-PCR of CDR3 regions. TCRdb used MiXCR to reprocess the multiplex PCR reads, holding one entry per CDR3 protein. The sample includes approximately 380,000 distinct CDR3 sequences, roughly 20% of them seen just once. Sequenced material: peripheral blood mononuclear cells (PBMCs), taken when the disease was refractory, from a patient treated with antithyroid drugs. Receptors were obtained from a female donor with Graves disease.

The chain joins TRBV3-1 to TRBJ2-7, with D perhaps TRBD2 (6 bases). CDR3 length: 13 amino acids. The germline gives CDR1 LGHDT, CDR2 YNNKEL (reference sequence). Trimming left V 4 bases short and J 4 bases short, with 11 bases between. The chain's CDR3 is CASSRGEYYEQYF. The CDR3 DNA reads TGTGCCAGCAGCCGGGGGGAATATTACGAGCAGTACTTC.

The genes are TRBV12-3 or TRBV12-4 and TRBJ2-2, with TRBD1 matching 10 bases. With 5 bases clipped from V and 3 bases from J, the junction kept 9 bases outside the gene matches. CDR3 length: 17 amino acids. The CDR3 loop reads CASSDLRDRGHTGELFF. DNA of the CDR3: TGTGCCAGCAGTGACCTCCGCGACAGGGGGCACACCGGGGAGCTGTTTTTT.

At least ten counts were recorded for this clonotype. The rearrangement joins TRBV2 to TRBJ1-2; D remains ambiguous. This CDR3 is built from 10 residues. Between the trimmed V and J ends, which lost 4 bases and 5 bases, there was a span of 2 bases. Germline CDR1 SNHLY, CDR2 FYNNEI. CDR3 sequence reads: CASSAYGYTF. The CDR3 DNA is TGTGCCAGCAGTGCATATGGCTACACCTTC. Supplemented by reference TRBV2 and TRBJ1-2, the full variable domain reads EPEVTQTPSHQVTQMGQEVILRCVPISNHLYFYWYRQILGQKVEFLVSFYNNEISEKSEIFDDQFSVERPDGSNFTLKIRSTKLEDSAMYFCASSAYGYTFGSGTRLTVV.

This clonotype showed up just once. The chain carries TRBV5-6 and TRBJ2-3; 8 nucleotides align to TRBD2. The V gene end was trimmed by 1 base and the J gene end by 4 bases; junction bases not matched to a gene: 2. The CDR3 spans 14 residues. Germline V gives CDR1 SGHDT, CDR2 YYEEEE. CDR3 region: CASSLFGRADTQYF. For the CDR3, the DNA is TGTGCCAGCAGCTTGTTCGGGAGGGCAGATACGCAGTATTTT.

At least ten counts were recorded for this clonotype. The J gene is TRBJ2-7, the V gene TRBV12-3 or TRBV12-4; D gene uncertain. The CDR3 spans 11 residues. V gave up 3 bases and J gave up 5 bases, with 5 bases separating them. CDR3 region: CASSFDHEQYF. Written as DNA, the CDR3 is TGTGCCAGCAGTTTCGACCACGAGCAGTACTTC.

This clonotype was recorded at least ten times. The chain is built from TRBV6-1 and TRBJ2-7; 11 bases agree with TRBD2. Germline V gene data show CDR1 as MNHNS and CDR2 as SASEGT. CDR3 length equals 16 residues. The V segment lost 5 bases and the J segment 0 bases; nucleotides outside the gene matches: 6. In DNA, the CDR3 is TGTGCCAGCAGTAGACTAGCGGGAACGAGCTCCTACGAGCAGTACTTC. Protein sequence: CASSRLAGTSSYEQYF.

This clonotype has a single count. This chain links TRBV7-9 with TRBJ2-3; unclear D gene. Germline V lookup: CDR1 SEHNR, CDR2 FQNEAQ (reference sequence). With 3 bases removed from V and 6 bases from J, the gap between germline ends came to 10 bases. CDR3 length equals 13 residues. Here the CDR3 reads CASSLKTRDTQYF. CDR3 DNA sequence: TGTGCCAGCAGCTTGAAGACCCGGGATACGCAGTATTTT.

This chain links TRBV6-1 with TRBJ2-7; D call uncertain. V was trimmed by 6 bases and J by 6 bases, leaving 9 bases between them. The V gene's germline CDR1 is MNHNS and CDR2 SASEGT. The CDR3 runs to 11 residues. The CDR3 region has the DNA TGTGCCAGCAGGGGCCGGGTCGAGCAGTACTTC. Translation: CASRGRVEQYF.

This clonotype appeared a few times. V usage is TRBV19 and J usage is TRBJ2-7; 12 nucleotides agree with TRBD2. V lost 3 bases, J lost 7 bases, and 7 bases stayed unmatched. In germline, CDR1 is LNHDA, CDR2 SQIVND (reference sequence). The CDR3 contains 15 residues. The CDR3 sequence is CASSILAGGPGEQYF. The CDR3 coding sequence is TGTGCCAGTAGTATCCTAGCGGGAGGGCCGGGGGAGCAGTACTTC. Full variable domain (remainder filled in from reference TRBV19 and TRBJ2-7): DGGITQSPKYLFRKEGQNVTLSCEQNLNHDAMYWYRQDPGQGLRLIYYSQIVNDFQKGDIAEGYSVSREKKESFPLTVTSAQKNPTAFYLCASSILAGGPGEQYFGPGTRLTVT.

DNA of the CDR3: TGTGCCAGCAGTTTAAGGTGGGATGAGCAGTTCTTC. The encoded protein is CASSLRWDEQFF. V gene TRBV28 combines with J gene TRBJ2-1; the D is unclear. The CDR3 has 12 amino acids. CDR1 is MDHEN, CDR2 SYDVKM, per germline. The V and J ends lost 2 bases and 8 bases respectively, with 7 bases between them.

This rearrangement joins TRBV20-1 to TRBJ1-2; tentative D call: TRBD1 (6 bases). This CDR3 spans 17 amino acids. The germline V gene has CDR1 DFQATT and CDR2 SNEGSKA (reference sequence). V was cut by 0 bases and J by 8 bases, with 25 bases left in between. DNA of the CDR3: TGCAGTGCTAGAGACCCCCGACAGGCCCCTACGGCGAAGGGCTACACCTTC. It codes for CSARDPRQAPTAKGYTF.

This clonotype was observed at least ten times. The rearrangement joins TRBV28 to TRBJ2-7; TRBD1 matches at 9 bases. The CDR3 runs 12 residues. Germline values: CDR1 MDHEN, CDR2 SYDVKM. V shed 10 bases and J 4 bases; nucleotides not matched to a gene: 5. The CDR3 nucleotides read TGTGCCACCTCGGGACAGGGTTACGAGCAGTACTTC. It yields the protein CATSGQGYEQYF.